This is a list of T cell receptor beta chains from one sample in a study of PD-1 blockade in classical Hodgkin lymphoma. Assay: immunoSEQ multiplex PCR; the TCRdb copy retains only in-frame clones and omits some. The sample consists of tens of thousands of clones, roughly four fifths of them appearing once. The sample consisted of peripheral blood mononuclear cells (PBMCs), taken before the fourth cycle of nivolumab. Receptors were obtained from a human donor with classical Hodgkin lymphoma. Both conserved end residues are part of each CDR3. Fields, in order: D gene, clone size, J gene, V gene, CDR3 DNA, CDR3 protein. D genes are given only for firm matches. The size field is filled for only some rows; it gives once, few, many or a size class.

d_gene: NA
abundance: NA
j_gene: TRBJ1-6
v_gene: TRBV19
CDR3nt: TGTGCCAGTACTTGGACAGCGAGCTCCTATAATTCACCCCTCCACTTT
CDR3aa: CASTWTASSYNSPLHF

d_gene: NA
abundance: NA
j_gene: TRBJ1-1
v_gene: TRBV28
CDR3nt: TGTGCCAGCAGACCAATGAAGGGGCGGAGTGGTGAAGCTTTCTTT
CDR3aa: CASRPMKGRSGEAFF

d_gene: NA
abundance: NA
j_gene: TRBJ2-2
v_gene: TRBV6-5
CDR3nt: TGTGCCAGCAGTCCGGGGGCCGGGGAGCTGTTTTTT
CDR3aa: CASSPGAGELFF

d_gene: NA
abundance: NA
j_gene: TRBJ2-6
v_gene: TRBV2
CDR3nt: TGTGCCAGCAGTGGGTTGGACTCCTCTACCTTCTGGGGGGCCAACGTCCTGACTTTC
CDR3aa: CASSGLDSSTFWGANVLTF

d_gene: TRBD1
abundance: NA
j_gene: TRBJ1-5
v_gene: TRBV18
CDR3nt: TGTGCCAGCTCACCACTAAGTCAGGGGGGCAATCAGCCCCAGCATTTT
CDR3aa: CASSPLSQGGNQPQHF

d_gene: NA
abundance: NA
j_gene: TRBJ1-6
v_gene: TRBV5-4
CDR3nt: TGTGCCAGCAGCGACAATAATTCACCCCTCCACTTT
CDR3aa: CASSDNNSPLHF

d_gene: NA
abundance: NA
j_gene: TRBJ1-2
v_gene: TRBV25-1
CDR3nt: TGTGCCAGCAGTGAAGCATATGGCTACACCTTC
CDR3aa: CASSEAYGYTF

d_gene: NA
abundance: NA
j_gene: TRBJ1-2
v_gene: TRBV9
CDR3nt: TGTGCCAGCACAGGGACTGACTATGGCTACACCTTC
CDR3aa: CASTGTDYGYTF

d_gene: NA
abundance: NA
j_gene: TRBJ1-2
v_gene: TRBV7-2
CDR3nt: TGTGCCAGCAGCTTAGCGCGCAGGGGCGACTATGGCTACACCTTC
CDR3aa: CASSLARRGDYGYTF

d_gene: NA
abundance: few
j_gene: TRBJ2-5
v_gene: TRBV29-1
CDR3nt: TGCAGCGTTGAGTATTGGGAGACCCAGTACTTC
CDR3aa: CSVEYWETQYF

d_gene: NA
abundance: NA
j_gene: TRBJ2-7
v_gene: TRBV14
CDR3nt: TGTGCCAGCAGCCAAGATAGAGTTACGAGACAGAGCTCCTACGAGCAGTACTTC
CDR3aa: CASSQDRVTRQSSYEQYF

d_gene: NA
abundance: NA
j_gene: TRBJ2-5
v_gene: TRBV15
CDR3nt: TGTGCCACCAGCAAACCGCAGGGGGGCAACCAAGAGACCCAGTACTTC
CDR3aa: CATSKPQGGNQETQYF

d_gene: NA
abundance: NA
j_gene: TRBJ2-1
v_gene: TRBV7-9
CDR3nt: TGTGCCAGCAGCCCCGGACATGAGCAGTTCTTC
CDR3aa: CASSPGHEQFF

d_gene: TRBD1
abundance: NA
j_gene: TRBJ1-5
v_gene: TRBV28
CDR3nt: TGTGCCAGCACCACGGGACAGGGGGGCATTCGTTTTCAGCCCCAGCATTTT
CDR3aa: CASTTGQGGIRFQPQHF

d_gene: NA
abundance: NA
j_gene: TRBJ1-1
v_gene: TRBV28
CDR3nt: TGTGCCAGCAGTTTTCACGGGTCGGACACTGAAGCTTTCTTT
CDR3aa: CASSFHGSDTEAFF

d_gene: NA
abundance: NA
j_gene: TRBJ1-2
v_gene: TRBV27
CDR3nt: TGTGCCAGCAGTTTAAAGGCCAGCTACCATGGCTACACCTTT
CDR3aa: CASSLKASYHGYTF

d_gene: NA
abundance: NA
j_gene: TRBJ2-5
v_gene: TRBV27
CDR3nt: TGTGCCAGCAGTTTATCCCAAGGGGGCCAAGAGACCCAGTACTTC
CDR3aa: CASSLSQGGQETQYF

d_gene: NA
abundance: NA
j_gene: TRBJ2-5
v_gene: TRBV4-1
CDR3nt: TGCGCCAGCAGCCAAGAAGGGCAGGGCGGCTTGATGAAGACCCAGTACTTC
CDR3aa: CASSQEGQGGLMKTQYF

d_gene: TRBD2
abundance: NA
j_gene: TRBJ2-2
v_gene: TRBV11-2
CDR3nt: TGTGCCAGCAGCTTAGTTGTCCTAGGACTAGAGACTAACACCGGGGAGCTGTTTTTT
CDR3aa: CASSLVVLGLETNTGELFF

d_gene: NA
abundance: NA
j_gene: TRBJ1-1
v_gene: TRBV4-2
CDR3nt: TGTGCCAGCAGCCAGGAACGCACCACAGGGAGCAGTGAAGCTTTCTTT
CDR3aa: CASSQERTTGSSEAFF

d_gene: TRBD1
abundance: NA
j_gene: TRBJ2-7
v_gene: TRBV27
CDR3nt: TGTGCCAGCAGTTTATCGGACAGGGGACGGTACTTC
CDR3aa: CASSLSDRGRYF

d_gene: NA
abundance: NA
j_gene: TRBJ1-4
v_gene: TRBV2
CDR3nt: TGTGCCAGCGACCCTTCGGGATGGAATGAAAAACTGTTTTTT
CDR3aa: CASDPSGWNEKLFF

d_gene: NA
abundance: NA
j_gene: TRBJ2-6
v_gene: TRBV7-9
CDR3nt: TGTGCCAGCAGCTTATTAGACCGCTCTGGGGCCAACGTCCTGACTTTC
CDR3aa: CASSLLDRSGANVLTF

d_gene: TRBD2
abundance: NA
j_gene: TRBJ2-3
v_gene: TRBV11-2
CDR3nt: TGTGCCAGCAGCCAGACACATCTAGCGGGGGAAAATACGCAGTATTTT
CDR3aa: CASSQTHLAGENTQYF

d_gene: NA
abundance: NA
j_gene: TRBJ1-3
v_gene: TRBV19
CDR3nt: TGTGCCAGTACCGAAAGCGTGTCTACGGGAAACACCATATATTTT
CDR3aa: CASTESVSTGNTIYF

d_gene: TRBD1
abundance: NA
j_gene: TRBJ2-5
v_gene: TRBV10-1
CDR3nt: TGCGCCAGCAGTTCTACCCTCGGGACAGGGAAGCAAGAGACCCAGTACTTC
CDR3aa: CASSSTLGTGKQETQYF

d_gene: NA
abundance: NA
j_gene: TRBJ1-4
v_gene: TRBV2
CDR3nt: TGTGCCAGCGGCCAAAGTGATGAAAAACTGTTTTTT
CDR3aa: CASGQSDEKLFF

d_gene: NA
abundance: NA
j_gene: TRBJ2-2
v_gene: TRBV5-1
CDR3nt: TGCGCCAGCAGCCGACTCCAGGGGGGGACGAACACCGGGGAGCTGTTTTTT
CDR3aa: CASSRLQGGTNTGELFF

d_gene: NA
abundance: NA
j_gene: TRBJ2-2
v_gene: TRBV29-1
CDR3nt: TGCAGCGTTGAAAAACAGGGTGGTACCGGGGAGCTGTTTTTT
CDR3aa: CSVEKQGGTGELFF

d_gene: NA
abundance: NA
j_gene: TRBJ2-6
v_gene: TRBV5-5
CDR3nt: TGTGCCAGCAGGGTGTCACCTGGGGCCAACGTCCTGACTTTC
CDR3aa: CASRVSPGANVLTF

d_gene: NA
abundance: NA
j_gene: TRBJ2-1
v_gene: TRBV6-5
CDR3nt: TGTGCCAGCAGCTCCCAAGGGGGAAATGAGCAGTTCTTC
CDR3aa: CASSSQGGNEQFF

d_gene: NA
abundance: few
j_gene: TRBJ2-1
v_gene: TRBV27
CDR3nt: TGTGCCAGCAGTTTAGGGGTGATCGGTGAGCAGTTCTTC
CDR3aa: CASSLGVIGEQFF

d_gene: NA
abundance: NA
j_gene: TRBJ2-3
v_gene: TRBV5-6
CDR3nt: TGTGCCAGCAGCATTGAAAGGAACGCGCAGTATTTT
CDR3aa: CASSIERNAQYF

d_gene: NA
abundance: once
j_gene: TRBJ2-7
v_gene: TRBV2
CDR3nt: TGTGCCAGCAGCAGGGGTTCCTACGAGCAGTACTTC
CDR3aa: CASSRGSYEQYF

d_gene: TRBD1
abundance: NA
j_gene: TRBJ2-7
v_gene: TRBV16
CDR3nt: TGTGCCAGCAGCGGCCGGGACAGCACCTACGAGCAGTACTTC
CDR3aa: CASSGRDSTYEQYF

d_gene: NA
abundance: NA
j_gene: TRBJ1-1
v_gene: TRBV28
CDR3nt: TGTGCCAGCACCAAAGGGGAATGGAACACTGAAGCTTTCTTT
CDR3aa: CASTKGEWNTEAFF

d_gene: NA
abundance: few
j_gene: TRBJ2-7
v_gene: TRBV5-8
CDR3nt: TGTGCCCCGGGGGGACAGGCCTACGAGCAGTACTTC
CDR3aa: CAPGGQAYEQYF

d_gene: NA
abundance: NA
j_gene: TRBJ2-2
v_gene: TRBV6-4
CDR3nt: TGTGCCAGCAGTGAGTTGGGGACAAAGAACACCGGGGAGCTGTTTTTT
CDR3aa: CASSELGTKNTGELFF

d_gene: TRBD1
abundance: NA
j_gene: TRBJ1-2
v_gene: TRBV7-2
CDR3nt: TGTGCCAGCAGTCTGGACAGGGAGGATGGCTACACCTTC
CDR3aa: CASSLDREDGYTF

d_gene: NA
abundance: NA
j_gene: TRBJ1-1
v_gene: TRBV4-2
CDR3nt: TGTGCCAGCAGCCAAGTAGACAGCTTGACTGAAGCTTTCTTT
CDR3aa: CASSQVDSLTEAFF

d_gene: NA
abundance: NA
j_gene: TRBJ1-2
v_gene: TRBV28
CDR3nt: TGTGCCAGCAGTTCGTCCCCGGGACGGATGAACTATGGCTACACCTTC
CDR3aa: CASSSSPGRMNYGYTF